One sample yielded the 7 T cell receptor beta chains listed below, sequenced in a study of PD-1 blockade in classical Hodgkin lymphoma. All patients experienced relapse after autologous stem cell transplantation, and brentuximab vedotin exposure was variable. TCRdb keeps only in-frame clones here, not all; method: immunoSEQ multiplex PCR. Of more than 45,000 clones listed, over 60% are singletons. This material consisted of peripheral blood mononuclear cells (PBMCs), taken before the second cycle of nivolumab. These TCRs come from a human donor with classical Hodgkin lymphoma.

The chain has TRBV5-6 and TRBJ2-3, with D perhaps assigned TRBD1 or TRBD2 (6 bases each). The CDR3 runs 16 residues. Looked up from germline, CDR1 is SGHDT and CDR2 is YYEEEE. V was cut by 4 bases and J by 1 base, with 16 bases left in between. The CDR3 here is CASSPPLRGGTDTQYF. The CDR3 nucleotides are TGTGCCAGCAGCCCCCCCCTTAGGGGGGGCACAGATACGCAGTATTTT.

The V and J genes are TRBV19 and TRBJ2-2; TRBD2 aligns across 8 bases. With V trimmed by 3 bases and J by 7 bases, 7 bases remained unmatched. Germline V gene data show CDR1 as LNHDA and CDR2 as SQIVND (reference sequence). This CDR3 is built from 15 residues. Here the CDR3 reads CASSMFAGGGGELFF. The DNA of the CDR3 is TGTGCCAGTAGTATGTTCGCGGGAGGTGGCGGGGAGCTGTTTTTT.

V is TRBV5-1 and J is TRBJ2-2; the D gene is possibly TRBD1 (6 bases). This CDR3 is built from 15 residues. The germline V gene encodes CDR1 SGHRS and CDR2 YFSETQ. V gave up 7 bases and J gave up 1 base, with 14 bases separating them. CDR3 residues: CASATAQGNTGELFF. The DNA for the CDR3 is TGCGCCAGCGCGACGGCACAGGGGAACACCGGGGAGCTGTTTTTT.

This clone has just a few counts. The genes are TRBV9 and TRBJ2-7, with 14 nucleotides matching TRBD2. V was clipped by 4 bases and J by 5 bases; unmatched bases: 8. This CDR3 comprises 16 residues. The germline V gene has CDR1 SGDLS and CDR2 YYNGEE. The CDR3 reads CASSTRGLAGADEQYF. CDR3 nucleotide sequence: TGTGCCAGCAGCACACGGGGACTAGCGGGAGCCGACGAGCAGTACTTC.

The chain is built from TRBV7-8 and TRBJ2-1; 15 nucleotides agree with TRBD2. The J segment lost 7 bases and the V segment lost 1 base, leaving 5 bases of the junction unmatched. This CDR3 is 17 amino acids long. The germline V gene encodes CDR1 SGHVS and CDR2 FQNEAQ. The CDR3 here is CASSLEGTSGRRNEQFF. Here the CDR3 DNA reads TGTGCCAGCAGCTTAGAAGGGACTAGCGGGAGGAGAAATGAGCAGTTCTTC. Full variable domain (missing parts from reference TRBV7-8 and TRBJ2-1): GAGVSQSPRYKVAKRGQDVALRCDPISGHVSLFWYQQALGQGPEFLTYFQNEAQLDKSGLPSDRFFAERPEGSVSTLKIQRTQQEDSAVYLCASSLEGTSGRRNEQFFGPGTRLTVL.

The V gene is TRBV9, the J gene TRBJ2-6, with D unclear. Looked up from germline, CDR1 is SGDLS and CDR2 is YYNGEE. V lost 0 bases, J lost 0 bases, and 7 bases lay in between. This CDR3 spans 16 amino acids. The CDR3 DNA reads TGTGCCAGCAGCGTAGGGGTCGGCTCTGGGGCCAACGTCCTGACTTTC. Its protein is CASSVGVGSGANVLTF. Looking up the rest from reference TRBV9 and TRBJ2-6 gives the full variable domain: DSGVTQTPKHLITATGQRVTLRCSPRSGDLSVYWYQQSLDQGLQFLIQYYNGEERAKGNILERFSAQQFPDLHSELNLSSLELGDSALYFCASSVGVGSGANVLTFGAGSRLTVL.

CDR3 sequence: CASSLGRRDYLAGEQYF. CDR3 coding DNA: TGTGCCAGCAGCTTGGGGCGTCGGGACTATCTAGCGGGCGAGCAGTACTTC. The chain uses TRBV7-2 and TRBJ2-7; 8 bases match TRBD2. The trim removed 3 bases at V and 6 bases at J, leaving 16 bases unmatched. The germline gives CDR1 SGHTA, CDR2 FQGNSA. The CDR3 sequence is 17 residues long.